A single sample is the source of the 26 T cell receptor beta chains below, sequenced in a study of monozygotic twins with inflammatory bowel disease. Each CDR3 protein gets one entry in TCRdb, which reprocessed the 5' RACE reads and gives no DNA. The sample data list over 110,000 distinct CDR3 sequences. Sequenced: blood. These receptor sequences come from a human donor with ulcerative colitis or Crohn's disease, or a healthy co-twin of an affected twin (not recorded which).

This sequence joins TRBV6-2 or TRBV6-3 and TRBJ2-5; TCRdb outputs TRBD2, but without DNA this stays unchecked. Germline assignment: CDR1 MNHEY and CDR2 SVGEGT. The CDR3 runs 15 residues. CDR3 in amino acids: CASSTGDYHQETQYF.

The V call is TRBV6-1, the J call TRBJ2-1; checking the TCRdb D call of TRBD2 is not possible without DNA. Germline assignment: CDR1 MNHNS and CDR2 SASEGT. The CDR3 contains 16 residues. Here the CDR3 reads CASRTSSGGAYNEQFF.

The gene calls are TRBV28 and TRBJ1-1; TCRdb gives TRBD1 as the D gene, but with no DNA this cannot be confirmed. The length of the CDR3 is 16 residues. The V gene's germline CDR1 is MDHEN and CDR2 SYDVKM. CDR3 in amino acids: CASSFPTGMGSTEAFF.

The V gene is TRBV7-6, the J gene TRBJ1-6; lacking DNA, the TRBD1 call made by TCRdb goes unchecked. CDR3 length equals 16 residues. Germline V gene sequence: CDR1 SGHVS, CDR2 FNYEAQ. The CDR3 sequence is CASSLGLGGGNSPLHF.

This rearrangement joins TRBV5-4 to TRBJ2-1. The germline gives CDR1 SGHNT, CDR2 YYREEE (reference sequence). This CDR3 contains 14 residues. The CDR3 region is CASSLERPYNEQFF.

V and J are TRBV15 and TRBJ2-5. The CDR3 extends over 13 amino acids. Germline V CDR1 and CDR2: LNHNV, YYDKDF (reference sequence). The CDR3 spells CATSRDSQETQYF.

CDR3 protein: CASSYSNTGDSPLHF. The chain uses TRBV6-9 and TRBJ1-6; the D call from TCRdb, TRBD1, cannot be confirmed without DNA. This CDR3 region has 15 residues. CDR1 and CDR2 from the germline V gene are MNHGY and SVAAGI.

The chain combines TRBV19 with TRBJ1-1. This CDR3 is built from 15 residues. CDR1 and CDR2 (germline): LNHDA, SQIVND (reference sequence). The CDR3 region is CASSLQEGMNTEAFF. Filled out from reference TRBV19 and TRBJ1-1, the complete variable domain reads DGGITQSPKYLFRKEGQNVTLSCEQNLNHDAMYWYRQDPGQGLRLIYYSQIVNDFQKGDIAEGYSVSREKKESFPLTVTSAQKNPTAFYLCASSLQEGMNTEAFFGQGTRLTVV.

The chain is built from TRBV5-1 and TRBJ2-7; TCRdb indicates TRBD1, and absent DNA this call remains unverified. There are 16 residues in the CDR3. Germline CDR1 reads SGHRS; CDR2 reads YFSETQ. This CDR3 is CASSPGTGFGSYEQYF.

V and J are TRBV20-1 and TRBJ2-3; the D call from TCRdb, TRBD1, cannot be confirmed without DNA. CDR3 length: 12 residues. Germline values: CDR1 DFQATT, CDR2 SNEGSKA (reference sequence). The CDR3 is CSARAQGWTQYF.

The chain employs TRBV7-3 and TRBJ1-1. This CDR3 comprises 14 residues. CDR1 and CDR2 from the germline V gene are SGHTA and FQGTGA. The CDR3 sequence is CASSLRGPNTEAFF.

The gene calls are TRBV6-1 and TRBJ2-1; the D call of TRBD1 rests on TCRdb alone, since no DNA is present to check it. Germline CDR1 reads MNHNS; CDR2 reads SASEGT. The CDR3 runs to 14 residues. CDR3 region: CASSPGQGAFEQFF.

The chain couples TRBV12-3 or TRBV12-4 to TRBJ2-2; TCRdb's assignment of TRBD1 cannot be checked, as there is no DNA. This CDR3 spans 15 amino acids. The CDR3 reads CASSFYTQGTGELFF.

The rearrangement links TRBV30 to TRBJ1-1; TCRdb names TRBD1, which stays unverified in the absence of DNA. CDR1 and CDR2 from the germline V gene are GTSNPN and SVGIG (reference sequence). The CDR3 has 14 residues. This chain's CDR3 is CAWSAGQMNTEAFF.

The gene calls are TRBV20-1 and TRBJ2-5; no DNA is available, so the TRBD1 call from TCRdb remains unchecked. CDR3 length: 14 residues. CDR1 is DFQATT, CDR2 SNEGSKA, per germline (reference sequence). CDR3 amino acids: CSVTRTGAIETQYF.

The chain combines TRBV7-2 with TRBJ1-5. CDR3 length: 17 amino acids. The germline V gene has CDR1 SGHTA and CDR2 FQGNSA. CDR3 protein: CASSLVSMSVSNQPQHF.

The V call is TRBV12-3 or TRBV12-4, the J call TRBJ1-4. This CDR3 comprises 14 residues. CDR3 residues: CASSFGGPGEKLFF.

This chain connects TRBV24-1 to TRBJ2-2; the D call of TRBD1 rests on TCRdb alone, since no DNA is present to check it. This CDR3 is 13 amino acids long. Germline V CDR1 and CDR2: KGHDR, SFDVKD. CDR3 region: CATREQGPGELFF.

This rearrangement joins TRBV7-9 to TRBJ1-4. The CDR3 loop spans 14 amino acids. Germline CDR1 is SEHNR and CDR2 is FQNEAQ (reference sequence). The CDR3 here is CASSLLGPNEKLFF.

This chain links TRBV20-1 with TRBJ2-5; checking the TCRdb D call of TRBD2 is not possible without DNA. This CDR3 contains 16 residues. Germline loops: CDR1 DFQATT, CDR2 SNEGSKA (reference sequence). The CDR3 sequence is CSASDVERGGWETQYF.

The V and J genes are TRBV12-3 or TRBV12-4 and TRBJ2-6. The CDR3 is made up of 14 amino acids. CDR3: CASTPRSGANVLTF.

The gene calls are TRBV6-5 and TRBJ2-7; TCRdb indicates TRBD1, and absent DNA this call remains unverified. CDR3 length: 13 residues. The V gene's germline CDR1 is MNHEY and CDR2 SVGAGI. The CDR3 region is CASTVTGTYEQYF.

The chain joins TRBV6-2 or TRBV6-3 to TRBJ2-1; lacking DNA, the TRBD2 call made by TCRdb goes unchecked. This CDR3 region has 15 residues. Germline V CDR1 and CDR2: MNHEY, SVGEGT. CDR3 residues: CASSRPGLALNEQFF.

The chain carries TRBV7-7 and TRBJ2-1; TCRdb outputs TRBD1, but without DNA this stays unchecked. Germline V gives CDR1 SSHAT, CDR2 FNYEAQ (reference sequence). This CDR3 contains 16 residues. The CDR3 sequence: CASSPTGQGGYNEQFF.

V is TRBV29-1 and J is TRBJ2-1; without DNA, the TCRdb call of TRBD1 cannot be checked. The germline V gene has CDR1 SQVTM and CDR2 ANQGSEA. The CDR3 has 16 residues. The CDR3 protein is CSVEGVRDRVNNEQFF.

The chain has TRBV30 and TRBJ2-7; the TCRdb D gene call, TRBD1, has no DNA to confirm it. The CDR3 runs to 13 residues. From germline, CDR1 is GTSNPN and CDR2 SVGIG (reference sequence). The CDR3 loop is CAWSATGTYEQYF.